This is a list of T cell receptor beta chains from one sample in a study of T-cell reconstitution after alpha-beta-depleted transplantation in children. Each CDR3 protein is one row after TCRdb ran MiXCR on the PCR reads. The sample shows about 200,000 distinct CDR3 sequences, 6.6% of them seen only once. The sequencing here drew on PBMCs, taken before TCRalphabeta/CD19-depleted stem cell transplant. The receptors stem from a boy under 10 years old with acute lymphoblastic leukemia, due to receive a stem cell transplant. The CDR3 runs from the conserved cysteine through the conserved F or W. A D gene is named only where the DNA matches it firmly. Clone size is shown for a subset of rows, as once, few, many or a class of expanded clone.

len: 12; j_gene: TRBJ2-1; v_gene: TRBV11-2; abundance: many; d_gene: .; CDR3aa: CASSPEDNEQFF; CDR3nt: TGTGCCAGCAGCCCAGAAGACAATGAGCAGTTCTTC
len: 16; j_gene: TRBJ2-7; v_gene: TRBV27; abundance: few; d_gene: TRBD2; CDR3aa: CASSSTLGLADYEQYF; CDR3nt: TGTGCCAGCAGTTCCACCCTTGGACTAGCGGACTACGAGCAGTACTTC
len: 13; j_gene: TRBJ2-7; v_gene: TRBV5-1; abundance: many; d_gene: .; CDR3aa: CASSPPQAYEQYF; CDR3nt: TGCGCCAGCAGCCCGCCTCAGGCCTACGAGCAGTACTTC
len: 18; j_gene: TRBJ2-3; v_gene: TRBV5-1; abundance: many; d_gene: TRBD2; CDR3aa: CASSVSFSGAAYTDTQYF; CDR3nt: TGCGCCAGCAGCGTCTCGTTTAGCGGGGCTGCCTACACAGATACGCAGTATTTT
len: 13; j_gene: TRBJ2-7; v_gene: TRBV6-1; abundance: .; d_gene: TRBD1; CDR3aa: CASSEGTGRKRPF; CDR3nt: TGTGCCAGCAGTGAAGGGACAGGGAGGAAGAGGCCTTTC
len: 14; j_gene: TRBJ2-3; v_gene: TRBV11-2; abundance: many; d_gene: .; CDR3aa: CASRPPGATDTQYF; CDR3nt: TGTGCCAGCAGACCTCCGGGGGCCACAGATACGCAGTATTTT
len: 13; j_gene: TRBJ2-6; v_gene: TRBV7-9; abundance: few; d_gene: .; CDR3aa: CASSQWGANVLTF; CDR3nt: TGTGCCAGCAGCCAGTGGGGGGCCAACGTCCTGACTTTC
len: 16; j_gene: TRBJ1-1; v_gene: TRBV4-3; abundance: few; d_gene: TRBD1; CDR3aa: CASSQDPQQGARQAFF; CDR3nt: TGCGCCAGCAGCCAAGATCCGCAACAGGGGGCGCGTCAAGCTTTCTTT
len: 15; j_gene: TRBJ2-7; v_gene: TRBV12-3/TRBV12-4; abundance: many; d_gene: .; CDR3aa: CASRGSGTPWYEQYF; CDR3nt: TGTGCCAGCAGGGGGTCCGGGACCCCTTGGTACGAGCAGTACTTC
len: 15; j_gene: TRBJ2-3; v_gene: TRBV5-1; abundance: many; d_gene: TRBD1; CDR3aa: CASSLETGGADTQYF; CDR3nt: TGCGCCAGCAGCTTGGAGACAGGGGGAGCAGATACGCAGTATTTT
len: 16; j_gene: TRBJ2-1; v_gene: TRBV15; abundance: many; d_gene: .; CDR3aa: CATSRGHLGGGHEQFF; CDR3nt: TGTGCCACCAGCAGAGGCCACCTTGGGGGGGGCCATGAGCAGTTCTTC
len: 15; j_gene: TRBJ2-1; v_gene: TRBV5-5; abundance: few; d_gene: .; CDR3aa: CASSGGAGAYNEQFF; CDR3nt: TGTGCCAGCAGCGGGGGGGCGGGAGCATACAATGAGCAGTTCTTC
len: 15; j_gene: TRBJ2-1; v_gene: TRBV19; abundance: many; d_gene: TRBD2; CDR3aa: CASSIGAGGPDEQFF; CDR3nt: TGTGCCAGTAGTATAGGAGCGGGAGGGCCTGATGAGCAGTTCTTC
len: 14; j_gene: TRBJ2-1; v_gene: TRBV11-2; abundance: many; d_gene: TRBD2; CDR3aa: CASSAPGLAWGQFF; CDR3nt: TGTGCCAGCAGCGCCCCGGGACTAGCCTGGGGGCAGTTCTTC
len: 15; j_gene: TRBJ2-1; v_gene: TRBV5-1; abundance: many; d_gene: .; CDR3aa: CASSLATTTSNEQFF; CDR3nt: TGCGCCAGCAGCTTGGCGACTACAACGTCCAATGAGCAGTTCTTC
len: 15; j_gene: TRBJ2-3; v_gene: TRBV24-1; abundance: many; d_gene: .; CDR3aa: CATAHPSRSTDTQYF; CDR3nt: TGTGCCACCGCCCACCCTAGTCGGAGCACAGATACGCAGTATTTT
len: 13; j_gene: TRBJ2-7; v_gene: TRBV14; abundance: few; d_gene: .; CDR3aa: CASSPDTAYEQYF; CDR3nt: TGTGCCAGCAGCCCGGACACAGCCTACGAGCAGTACTTC
len: 13; j_gene: TRBJ2-1; v_gene: TRBV29-1; abundance: many; d_gene: TRBD1; CDR3aa: CSVGDRGASEQFF; CDR3nt: TGCAGCGTTGGGGACAGGGGAGCCTCAGAGCAGTTCTTC
len: 15; j_gene: TRBJ2-1; v_gene: TRBV5-4; abundance: many; d_gene: TRBD2; CDR3aa: CASSLELAGLNEQFF; CDR3nt: TGTGCCAGCAGCTTGGAACTAGCGGGACTCAATGAGCAGTTCTTC
len: 16; j_gene: TRBJ2-5; v_gene: TRBV7-8; abundance: few; d_gene: TRBD2; CDR3aa: CASSSGRASGGPPNGF; CDR3nt: TGTGCCAGCAGCTCGGGTCGGGCTAGCGGGGGGCCCCCCAATGGCTTC
len: 16; j_gene: TRBJ1-5; v_gene: TRBV12-3/TRBV12-4; abundance: many; d_gene: .; CDR3aa: CASSSRLEGGNQPQHF; CDR3nt: TGTGCCAGCAGTTCCCGGCTAGAGGGAGGGAATCAGCCCCAGCATTTT
len: 16; j_gene: TRBJ1-4; v_gene: TRBV28; abundance: many; d_gene: .; CDR3aa: CASSRTMLGPNEKLFF; CDR3nt: TGTGCCAGCAGCCGAACTATGTTGGGACCTAATGAAAAACTGTTTTTT
len: 17; j_gene: TRBJ2-1; v_gene: TRBV13; abundance: many; d_gene: TRBD1; CDR3aa: CASSTRTTGGPYNEQFF; CDR3nt: TGTGCCAGCAGCACACGGACGACAGGGGGCCCCTACAATGAGCAGTTCTTC
len: 12; j_gene: TRBJ1-2; v_gene: TRBV12-3/TRBV12-4; abundance: few; d_gene: .; CDR3aa: CASKALHRSYTF; CDR3nt: TGTGCCAGCAAGGCGTTACATAGAAGCTACACCTTC
len: 12; j_gene: TRBJ2-2; v_gene: TRBV5-1; abundance: few; d_gene: .; CDR3aa: CASSLSGGELFF; CDR3nt: TGCGCCAGCAGCTTGAGCGGGGGGGAGCTGTTTTTT
len: 14; j_gene: TRBJ2-3; v_gene: TRBV5-1; abundance: many; d_gene: .; CDR3aa: CASSLRRPEDTQYF; CDR3nt: TGCGCCAGCAGCTTGAGACGACCGGAAGATACGCAGTATTTT
len: 15; j_gene: TRBJ2-1; v_gene: TRBV20-1; abundance: few; d_gene: .; CDR3aa: CSARGEASQGDEQFF; CDR3nt: TGCAGTGCTAGGGGGGAGGCTAGTCAAGGTGATGAGCAGTTCTTC
len: 13; j_gene: TRBJ2-3; v_gene: TRBV7-9; abundance: many; d_gene: .; CDR3aa: CAGKKEEADTQYF; CDR3nt: TGTGCCGGAAAGAAGGAGGAGGCAGATACGCAGTATTTT
len: 17; j_gene: TRBJ2-5; v_gene: TRBV3-1; abundance: few; d_gene: TRBD2; CDR3aa: CASSPLYRGGAWETQYF; CDR3nt: TGTGCCAGCAGCCCTCTTTATCGCGGGGGGGCGTGGGAGACCCAGTACTTC
len: 15; j_gene: TRBJ2-2; v_gene: TRBV11-2; abundance: many; d_gene: TRBD2; CDR3aa: CASSLAAGATGELFF; CDR3nt: TGTGCCAGCAGCTTAGCTGCGGGAGCTACCGGGGAGCTGTTTTTT
len: 14; j_gene: TRBJ1-1; v_gene: TRBV5-1; abundance: many; d_gene: .; CDR3aa: CASSLLGGTSEAFF; CDR3nt: TGCGCCAGCAGCTTATTGGGGGGCACTTCCGAAGCTTTCTTT
len: 16; j_gene: TRBJ2-1; v_gene: TRBV7-9; abundance: .; d_gene: TRBD1; CDR3aa: CASTPTPGQGNNEQFF; CDR3nt: TGTGCCAGCACCCCGACCCCTGGACAGGGCAACAATGAGCAGTTCTTC
len: 16; j_gene: TRBJ2-7; v_gene: TRBV5-1; abundance: few; d_gene: TRBD1; CDR3aa: CASSWAPETGAYEQYF; CDR3nt: TGCGCCAGCAGCTGGGCCCCCGAGACAGGGGCCTACGAGCAGTACTTC
len: 17; j_gene: TRBJ2-2; v_gene: TRBV5-6; abundance: .; d_gene: .; CDR3aa: CASINREQGPNTGELFF; CDR3nt: TGTGCCAGCATCAACCGGGAGCAGGGACCGAACACCGGGGAGCTGTTTTTT
len: 12; j_gene: TRBJ2-1; v_gene: TRBV11-2; abundance: many; d_gene: .; CDR3aa: CASSPRYNEQFF; CDR3nt: TGTGCCAGCAGCCCCCGCTACAATGAGCAGTTCTTC
len: 15; j_gene: TRBJ1-3; v_gene: TRBV28; abundance: many; d_gene: TRBD1; CDR3aa: CASSFPTGQGNTIYF; CDR3nt: TGTGCCAGCAGTTTCCCGACAGGGCAAGGAAACACCATATATTTT
len: 17; j_gene: TRBJ2-2; v_gene: TRBV12-3/TRBV12-4; abundance: many; d_gene: .; CDR3aa: CASSYPMDSSNTGELFF; CDR3nt: TGTGCCAGCAGTTATCCCATGGACAGTTCGAACACCGGGGAGCTGTTTTTT
len: 14; j_gene: TRBJ1-2; v_gene: TRBV14; abundance: few; d_gene: .; CDR3aa: CASSHVDRLRGYTF; CDR3nt: TGTGCCAGCAGCCACGTCGACAGGCTACGGGGCTACACCTTC
len: 13; j_gene: TRBJ1-1; v_gene: TRBV6-5; abundance: many; d_gene: .; CDR3aa: CASSYSINTEAFF; CDR3nt: TGTGCCAGCAGTTACTCGATCAACACTGAAGCTTTCTTT
len: 15; j_gene: TRBJ2-3; v_gene: TRBV7-2; abundance: many; d_gene: TRBD2; CDR3aa: CASSFPLAGTDTQYF; CDR3nt: TGTGCCAGCAGCTTCCCCCTAGCGGGCACAGATACGCAGTATTTT
len: 14; j_gene: TRBJ2-5; v_gene: TRBV7-9; abundance: .; d_gene: .; CDR3aa: CASSLRSGDETQYF; CDR3nt: TGTGCCAGCAGCTTAAGATCAGGGGACGAGACCCAGTACTTC
len: 14; j_gene: TRBJ1-3; v_gene: TRBV10-2; abundance: many; d_gene: .; CDR3aa: CASSRGMDGNTIYF; CDR3nt: TGCGCCAGCAGCCGGGGGATGGATGGAAACACCATATATTTT
len: 18; j_gene: TRBJ1-1; v_gene: TRBV28; abundance: .; d_gene: .; CDR3aa: CASSLGSAPGIRNTEAFF; CDR3nt: TGTGCCAGCAGTTTAGGGAGCGCCCCTGGAATCAGGAACACTGAAGCTTTCTTT
len: 15; j_gene: TRBJ2-1; v_gene: TRBV18; abundance: many; d_gene: .; CDR3aa: CASSRGTETYNEQFF; CDR3nt: TGTGCCAGCTCACGTGGGACGGAAACCTACAATGAGCAGTTCTTC
len: 13; j_gene: TRBJ1-1; v_gene: TRBV7-2; abundance: many; d_gene: .; CDR3aa: CASSLDFVTEAFF; CDR3nt: TGTGCCAGCAGCCTCGATTTTGTAACTGAAGCTTTCTTT
len: 16; j_gene: TRBJ2-1; v_gene: TRBV28; abundance: many; d_gene: .; CDR3aa: CASSPAGGVPYNEQFF; CDR3nt: TGTGCCAGCAGTCCCGCCGGCGGGGTGCCATACAATGAGCAGTTCTTC
len: 15; j_gene: TRBJ2-5; v_gene: TRBV12-3/TRBV12-4; abundance: many; d_gene: .; CDR3aa: CASSLDGRQQETQYF; CDR3nt: TGTGCCAGCAGTTTAGATGGGAGACAGCAAGAGACCCAGTACTTC
len: 14; j_gene: TRBJ2-5; v_gene: TRBV18; abundance: many; d_gene: .; CDR3aa: CASSPPAPRETQYF; CDR3nt: TGTGCCAGCTCACCACCCGCCCCGAGGGAGACCCAGTACTTC
len: 17; j_gene: TRBJ2-1; v_gene: TRBV6-1; abundance: many; d_gene: TRBD1; CDR3aa: CASSFPTGTGNYNEQFF; CDR3nt: TGTGCCAGCAGCTTTCCAACCGGGACAGGGAACTACAATGAGCAGTTCTTC
len: 14; j_gene: TRBJ2-1; v_gene: TRBV3-1; abundance: many; d_gene: .; CDR3aa: CASSLDTMGNEQFF; CDR3nt: TGTGCCAGCAGCCTCGACACCATGGGCAATGAGCAGTTCTTC
len: 15; j_gene: TRBJ1-1; v_gene: TRBV7-9; abundance: many; d_gene: TRBD1; CDR3aa: CASSLDTGAGTEAFF; CDR3nt: TGTGCCAGCAGCCTTGACACAGGGGCTGGCACTGAAGCTTTCTTT